The entry that follows covers one T cell receptor beta chain sequence. This sample was included in a study of T cell responses to AZD1222 COVID-19 vaccine. Only in-frame clones appear in the TCRdb table, and some are missing; sequencing was by immunoSEQ multiplex PCR. The sample records roughly 120,000 clones, 92% being singletons. Germline assignment: CDR1 MNHEY and CDR2 SVGAGI. Germline trimming cut 0 bases from V and 8 bases from J; bases unmatched to any gene: 3. This CDR3 comprises 14 residues. The chain uses TRBV6-5 and TRBJ1-1, with 10 bases matching TRBD1. Material: peripheral blood, obtained on day 0 of AZD1222 vaccination. This receptor was obtained from an adult in good health. This CDR3 reads CASSYSGQGGEAFF. The DNA for the CDR3 is TGTGCCAGCAGTTACTCCGGACAGGGGGGAGAAGCTTTCTTT.